This TCR beta chain was sequenced for a study of T cell repertoires in cytomegalovirus infection. Whole-study context: Recently identified HLA-C-restricted CMV epitopes were among the peptides used.

The CDR3 consists of 17 residues. The V gene lost 5 bases and the J gene lost 0 bases, with 17 bases spanning the gap. Germline loops: CDR1 MNHGY, CDR2 SAAAGT. This clonotype has only a few counts. What it binds is not known. TCRdb fed the reads into MiXCR, producing one record per CDR3 protein. The table includes about 500,000 distinct CDR3 sequences, about 33% detected once. This sequence joins TRBV6-8 and TRBJ1-3; the D gene is possibly TRBD1 (5 bases). This sequence originates from a human donor in good health (CMV status not recorded). Some clones in this sample may be carry-over from other donors' samples. Sequenced here: cultured PBMCs, sampled from culture after CMV antigen stimulation. CDR3 sequence: CASSVVRGRISGNTIYF. DNA of the CDR3: TGTGCCAGCAGTGTTGTGAGGGGACGGATCTCTGGAAACACCATATATTTT.